The present TCR beta chain was sequenced within a study of post-analysis software for immune sequencing data. Study results and limitations: Samples sharing a preparation batch grouped tightly together when assessed by F measure. Controls had significantly higher normalized Chao1 diversity than multiple sclerosis patients.

Presence of unique molecular identifiers characterized the TCR beta cDNA libraries. TCRdb used MiXCR to reprocess the PCR reads, holding one entry per CDR3 protein. The table includes 350,000 to 450,000 distinct CDR3 sequences, 30% to 45% detected once. This clonotype has just a few counts. Its antigen is still unknown. The TCR was taken from a girl aged 10-17 years with multiple sclerosis. The sequenced sample consisted of blood.

The CDR3 region is CASSEVDLRTDTQYF. CDR3 sequence (DNA): TGTGCCAGCAGTGAAGTGGACCTCCGCACAGATACGCAGTATTTT. The genes are TRBV6-1 and TRBJ2-3; no firm D call. The CDR3 extends over 15 amino acids. V lost 1 base to trimming and J lost 1 base, with 9 bases between them. Per the germline V gene, CDR1 is MNHNS and CDR2 is SASEGT.